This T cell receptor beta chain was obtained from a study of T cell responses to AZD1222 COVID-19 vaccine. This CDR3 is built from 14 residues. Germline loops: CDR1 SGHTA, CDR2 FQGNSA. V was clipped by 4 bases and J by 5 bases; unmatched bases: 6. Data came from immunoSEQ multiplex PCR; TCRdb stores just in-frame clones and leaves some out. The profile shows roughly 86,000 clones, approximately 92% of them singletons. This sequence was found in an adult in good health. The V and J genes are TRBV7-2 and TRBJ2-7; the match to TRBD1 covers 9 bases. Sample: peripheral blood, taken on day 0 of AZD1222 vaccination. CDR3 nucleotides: TGTGCCAGCAGCTCCGGGACAGGGTTTGACGAGCAGTACTTC. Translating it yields CASSSGTGFDEQYF.